The T cell receptor beta chain under discussion was sequenced for a study of shared clonotypes between healthy human individuals. General study findings and limits: Compared with clonotypes that all four donors shared, non-shared clonotypes had lower generation probabilities.

CD8 cells classed as naive were CD45RO-negative and positively selected for CCR7, excluding terminally differentiated effector memory CD45RA+ cells. The CDR3 sequence is 12 residues long. The V gene's germline CDR1 is SEHNR and CDR2 FQNEAQ (reference sequence). With 3 bases removed from V and 9 bases from J, the gap between germline ends came to 9 bases. Some clones are missing from TCRdb's copy, which holds only in-frame ones; the method was immunoSEQ multiplex PCR. Of hundreds of thousands of clones listed, under 95% were seen once; the top ten hold approximately 22%. On this clone itself: The antigen is unknown.

The sample was naive CD8+ T cells sorted from blood. V gene TRBV7-9 combines with J gene TRBJ2-1; D is unclear. The source is a man aged 25 to 40 in good health. Here the CDR3 DNA reads TGTGCCAGCAGCTTTGAAAAAGGTGAGCAGTTCTTC. Its translation: CASSFEKGEQFF.